Below, 29 T cell receptor beta chains from the same sample are listed, as sequenced in a study of blood T cell repertoires in COVID-19. TCRdb's copy holds only in-frame clones and misses some; the assay was immunoSEQ multiplex PCR. The repertoire holds approximately 300,000 clones, with more than 70% as singletons. Sequenced input: peripheral blood. These receptors were obtained from a woman aged 50 to 65 with acute or convalescent COVID-19.

The chain uses TRBV6-5 and TRBJ1-1; D perhaps matches TRBD1 (5 bases). This CDR3 is 13 amino acids long. Germline CDR1 MNHEY, CDR2 SVGAGI. Trimming took 5 bases from V and 5 from J, leaving 12 bases between them. CDR3 sequence reads: CASSPPGRTEAFF. DNA for the CDR3: TGTGCCAGCAGTCCCCCAGGGAGGACTGAAGCTTTCTTT.

This clone occurred a few times. The chain is built from TRBV2 and TRBJ1-1; no reliable D call. The germline V gene encodes CDR1 SNHLY and CDR2 FYNNEI. The CDR3 is made up of 17 amino acids. The V gene lost 6 bases and the J gene lost 3 bases, with 23 bases spanning the gap. The CDR3 region has the DNA TGTGCCAGCAGCGCAACAGATGCCTTTCTCTACTACACTGAAGCTTTCTTT. Translation gives CASSATDAFLYYTEAFF.

The chain links TRBV29-1 to TRBJ1-2, with 11 bases identical to TRBD1. The CDR3 contains 13 residues. CDR1 is SQVTM, CDR2 ANQGSEA, per germline. Unmatched junction bases numbered 8, after V lost 6 bases and J lost 8 bases. The CDR3 DNA sequence: TGCAGCGTAGCTACCGGGACAGGGGGGGGCTACACCTTC. It yields the protein CSVATGTGGGYTF.

The CDR3 DNA sequence: TGTGCCAGTAGTTTGTTCGTAAATCAGCCCCAGCATTTT. This codes for CASSLFVNQPQHF. This rearrangement joins TRBV19 to TRBJ1-5; D not certain. V lost 5 bases and J lost 4, with 9 bases in between. Germline V gene sequence: CDR1 LNHDA, CDR2 SQIVND (reference sequence). The CDR3 contains 13 residues.

The sample holds one count of this clone. The chain combines TRBV7-9 with TRBJ1-5; weak D call: TRBD1 (6 bases). CDR1 is SEHNR and CDR2 is FQNEAQ in the germline V gene (reference sequence). The CDR3 covers 14 residues. Trimming stripped 1 base from V and 3 bases from J, with 7 bases between. The CDR3 DNA reads as TGTGCCAGCAGCTTAGGACAGGCCAATCAGCCCCAGCATTTT. Translated, it gives CASSLGQANQPQHF.

The rearrangement uses TRBV7-9 and TRBJ2-5, with D possibly being TRBD2 (5 bases). The germline CDR1 and CDR2 sequences are SEHNR and FQNEAQ (reference sequence). The CDR3 is 14 amino acids. V shed 5 bases and J shed 4 bases, with 14 bases lying between them. CDR3 nucleotide sequence: TGTGCCAGCAGCCCCAGAGGGCTGGGAGAGACCCAGTACTTC. It encodes CASSPRGLGETQYF.

In its sample, this clone was seen a few times. The V call is TRBV12-3 or TRBV12-4, the J call TRBJ1-1; the match to TRBD1 covers 7 bases. The CDR3 spans 13 residues. The V gene end was trimmed by 6 bases and the J gene end by 3 bases; junction bases not matched to a gene: 4. CDR3 amino acids: CASRTRGYTEAFF. DNA for the CDR3: TGTGCCAGCAGAACCAGGGGGTACACTGAAGCTTTCTTT.

For this clone: This same CDR3 is encoded by further DNA sequences in the sample. The V gene is TRBV19, the J gene TRBJ2-1; TRBD1 matches 8 bases. The germline V gene has CDR1 LNHDA and CDR2 SQIVND (reference sequence). The length of the CDR3 is 11 residues. CDR3 residues: CATGGYNEQFF. CDR3 DNA sequence: TGTGCTACAGGGGGATACAATGAGCAGTTCTTC.

CDR3 sequence: CASSVGQGGSPLHF. The CDR3 coding sequence is TGTGCCAGCAGCGTAGGCCAGGGTGGATCACCCCTCCACTTT. The gene calls are TRBV9 and TRBJ1-6; the D gene is possibly TRBD1 (5 bases). This CDR3 spans 14 amino acids. From germline, CDR1 is SGDLS and CDR2 YYNGEE. V was shortened by 0 bases and J by 10 bases, with 11 bases between the two germline ends.

This sequence joins TRBV28 and TRBJ1-2; D is uncertain. Trimming pared 4 bases from V and 4 bases from J, leaving 4 bases between. The CDR3 is 11 amino acids. Germline CDR1 MDHEN, CDR2 SYDVKM. CDR3: CASSWAYGYTF. The CDR3 DNA follows: TGTGCCAGCAGTTGGGCCTATGGCTACACCTTC.

This chain joins TRBV7-9 and TRBJ2-1; TRBD1 matches 10 bases. Germline CDR1 SEHNR, CDR2 FQNEAQ (reference sequence). CDR3 length: 17 residues. V shed 5 bases and J 0 bases; nucleotides not matched to a gene: 7. The CDR3: CASSGDRGGPSYNEQFF. CDR3 nucleotide sequence: TGTGCCAGCAGCGGGGACAGGGGTGGGCCCTCCTACAATGAGCAGTTCTTC.

This chain links TRBV11-3 with TRBJ2-3; weak D call: TRBD1 (5 bases). The CDR3 loop spans 19 amino acids. The V gene's germline CDR1 is SGHNT and CDR2 YENEEA. Trimming removed 3 bases at V and 4 bases at J, with 26 bases between. CDR3: CASSFSGSTGLVFADTQYF. The CDR3 region has the DNA TGTGCCAGCAGCTTTTCTGGTTCCACAGGTCTAGTTTTCGCAGATACGCAGTATTTT.

V is TRBV5-1 and J is TRBJ1-1; 9 bases align to TRBD1. The CDR3 has 15 amino acids. The germline V gene encodes CDR1 SGHRS and CDR2 YFSETQ. Losses at the gene ends were 0 bases for V and 6 bases for J; bases not matched to a gene: 6. CDR3 region: CASSLERQGVSEAFF. In DNA, the CDR3 is TGCGCCAGCAGCTTGGAGCGACAGGGGGTATCTGAAGCTTTCTTT.

V gene TRBV24-1 combines with J gene TRBJ2-5, with D unresolved. The V end lost 9 bases, the J end lost 2 bases, and 12 bases lay between the germline ends. The CDR3 is made up of 13 amino acids. CDR1 and CDR2 from the germline V gene are KGHDR and SFDVKD. The CDR3: CATSRRTQETQYF. The CDR3 DNA reads as TGTGCCACCTCGCGTAGAACGCAAGAGACCCAGTACTTC.

The chain has TRBV2 and TRBJ2-3, with D uncertain. The CDR3 spans 14 residues. V lost 6 bases to trimming and J lost 3 bases, with 13 bases between them. The germline gives CDR1 SNHLY, CDR2 FYNNEI. The CDR3 here is CASRGRLETDTQYF. Here the CDR3 DNA reads TGTGCCAGCAGGGGCAGGCTTGAGACAGATACGCAGTATTTT.

V usage is TRBV7-2 and J usage is TRBJ2-5; unclear D gene. The CDR3 loop spans 13 amino acids. V gave up 5 bases and J gave up 4 bases, with 11 bases separating them. CDR1 and CDR2 (germline): SGHTA, FQGNSA. The CDR3 coding sequence is TGTGCCAGCAGCCCGGTTAGTCGAGAGACCCAGTACTTC. Translating gives CASSPVSRETQYF.

The rearrangement links TRBV5-1 to TRBJ2-2, with 7 bases aligning to TRBD1. CDR3 length: 16 residues. The V gene end was trimmed by 2 bases and the J gene end by 0 bases; junction bases not matched to a gene: 4. CDR1 is SGHRS and CDR2 is YFSETQ in the germline V gene. CDR3 region: CASSFSGTANTGELFF. The DNA of the CDR3 is TGCGCCAGCAGCTTTAGTGGGACAGCGAACACCGGGGAGCTGTTTTTT.

This clone was recorded a few times. V gene TRBV7-2 combines with J gene TRBJ1-4; 7 nucleotides agree with TRBD1. The ends lost 5 bases at V and 8 bases at J; junction bases unmatched: 8. The CDR3 runs to 14 residues. The germline V gene has CDR1 SGHTA and CDR2 FQGNSA. Written as DNA, the CDR3 is TGTGCCAGCAGCCAGACCGGGACAGCCGAAAAACTGTTTTTT. Amino acid sequence: CASSQTGTAEKLFF.

This clone has only a few counts. The chain is built from TRBV11-2 and TRBJ2-1, with D perhaps TRBD2 (7 bases). CDR1 is SGHAT, CDR2 FQNNGV, per germline. This CDR3 spans 17 amino acids. With 7 bases removed from V and 5 bases from J, the gap between germline ends came to 24 bases. CDR3 sequence (DNA): TGTGCCAGCACCTCCGCCGGGGGGCCTGGTTGGGACAATGAGCAGTTCTTC. This gives the protein CASTSAGGPGWDNEQFF.

The J gene is TRBJ1-6, the V gene TRBV27; D is perhaps TRBD1 (6 bases). The CDR3 length is 14 residues. CDR1 and CDR2 from the germline V gene are MNHEY and SMNVEV (reference sequence). Trimming shortened V by 4 bases and J by 7 bases, and 11 bases separated the two germline ends. In DNA form, the CDR3 reads TGTGCCAGCAGTTCACAGGGTTGGAATTCACCCCTCCACTTT. Translation: CASSSQGWNSPLHF.

The gene calls are TRBV6-6 and TRBJ1-2, with 7 bases aligning to TRBD1. Germline assignment: CDR1 MNHNY and CDR2 SVGAGI (reference sequence). Trimming took 5 bases from V and 4 from J; bases not matched to a gene: 7. CDR3 length equals 14 residues. The CDR3 coding sequence is TGTGCCAGCAGTCCGACAGGGCCCACCTATGGCTACACCTTC. It encodes CASSPTGPTYGYTF.

The chain joins TRBV6-5 to TRBJ1-4; 7 nucleotides align to TRBD1. The length of the CDR3 is 15 residues. V shed 6 bases and J 2 bases; nucleotides not matched to a gene: 6. CDR1 is MNHEY, CDR2 SVGAGI, per germline. The DNA of the CDR3 is TGTGCCAGCAGACCAGCGACAGGGACTAATGAAAAACTGTTTTTT. This translates into CASRPATGTNEKLFF.

The chain is built from TRBV29-1 and TRBJ1-5; D might be TRBD1 (5 bases). This CDR3 has 13 amino acids. Per the germline V gene, CDR1 is SQVTM and CDR2 is ANQGSEA. V was cut by 6 bases and J by 4 bases, with 13 bases left in between. This CDR3 is CSVGAGGNQPQHF. The CDR3, as DNA: TGCAGCGTCGGGGCTGGAGGGAATCAGCCCCAGCATTTT.

This clone was recorded a few times. This chain connects TRBV24-1 to TRBJ2-2; tentatively, D is TRBD2 (5 bases). V was shortened by 0 bases and J by 5 bases, with 9 bases between the two germline ends. Per germline, CDR1 KGHDR and CDR2 SFDVKD. The CDR3 length is 15 residues. The CDR3 sequence: CATSDLQRETGELFF. The CDR3 DNA sequence: TGTGCCACCAGTGATTTGCAGAGGGAAACCGGGGAGCTGTTTTTT.

The V call is TRBV7-8, the J call TRBJ1-1; maybe TRBD1 (5 bases). From germline, CDR1 is SGHVS and CDR2 FQNEAQ. Trimming left V 1 base short and J 0 bases short, with 9 bases between. The CDR3 has 15 amino acids. CDR3 sequence reads: CASSLGGTVNTEAFF. In DNA form, the CDR3 reads TGTGCCAGCAGCTTAGGCGGGACGGTGAACACTGAAGCTTTCTTT.

The chain combines TRBV24-1 with TRBJ2-1, with a tentative D call TRBD1 (5 bases). Trimming stripped 3 bases from V and 9 bases from J, with 17 bases between. The germline V gene encodes CDR1 KGHDR and CDR2 SFDVKD. The CDR3 contains 15 residues. CDR3 in amino acids: CATSDASGPGSEQFF. The CDR3 bases are TGTGCCACCAGTGATGCCTCAGGGCCAGGCAGTGAGCAGTTCTTC.

The chain combines TRBV6-5 with TRBJ1-4, with D possibly being TRBD1 (6 bases). Germline loops: CDR1 MNHEY, CDR2 SVGAGI. The CDR3 length is 14 residues. The V end lost 6 bases, the J end lost 7 bases, and 15 bases lay between the germline ends. CDR3 sequence: CASRKLGQLEKLFF. The CDR3 DNA follows: TGTGCCAGCAGAAAACTTGGACAGCTTGAAAAACTGTTTTTT.

This chain links TRBV29-1 with TRBJ1-2; the match to TRBD1 covers 11 bases. With 7 bases clipped from V and 0 bases from J, the junction kept 4 bases outside the gene matches. Germline V lookup: CDR1 SQVTM, CDR2 ANQGSEA. The CDR3 spans 14 residues. The CDR3 loop is CSAGQGAPNYGYTF. The CDR3 DNA is TGCAGCGCAGGACAGGGGGCTCCTAACTATGGCTACACCTTC. Based on the CDR3 plus reference TRBV29-1 and TRBJ1-2, the full variable domain is SAVISQKPSRDICQRGTSLTIQCQVDSQVTMMFWYRQQPGQSLTLIATANQGSEATYESGFVIDKFPISRPNLTFSTLTVSNMSPEDSSIYLCSAGQGAPNYGYTFGSGTRLTVV.

The chain joins TRBV2 to TRBJ1-1; no clear D gene. Germline lookup yields CDR1 SNHLY and CDR2 FYNNEI. The CDR3 is 13 residues long. Trimming took off 1 base at V and 5 bases at J, with 8 bases between the two ends. For the CDR3, the DNA is TGTGCCAGCAGTGAAGGCGGGCGTACTGAAGCTTTCTTT. Amino acid sequence: CASSEGGRTEAFF.